The following is a T cell receptor beta chain sequence with its context. This sample stems from a study of blood T cell repertoires in COVID-19. On the study more broadly: From the United States, Italy and Spain came samples of acute and convalescent COVID-19. The analysed material was cDNA or gDNA that came from T cells, B-cell-depleted T cells, or PBMCs.

Per the authors' pipeline: Using reference gene primer amplification, nucleated cell counts were estimated. The protocol was immunoSEQ multiplex PCR, while the TCRdb copy is restricted to in-frame clones and leaves out a portion. V, J and clone size were drawn from that table, and D and trimming were deduced from the DNA. The repertoire holds tens of thousands of clones, with more than 90% as singletons. Trimming left V 6 bases short and J 4 bases short, with 10 bases between. This CDR3 has 13 amino acids. The rearrangement uses TRBV12-3 or TRBV12-4 and TRBJ1-5; the D is unclear. The TCR originated in a woman older than 75 with acute or convalescent COVID-19. What was sequenced was peripheral blood. The CDR3 region has the DNA TGTGCCAGCAGCATCACAGAGAATCAGCCCCAGCATTTT. Translated: CASSITENQPQHF.